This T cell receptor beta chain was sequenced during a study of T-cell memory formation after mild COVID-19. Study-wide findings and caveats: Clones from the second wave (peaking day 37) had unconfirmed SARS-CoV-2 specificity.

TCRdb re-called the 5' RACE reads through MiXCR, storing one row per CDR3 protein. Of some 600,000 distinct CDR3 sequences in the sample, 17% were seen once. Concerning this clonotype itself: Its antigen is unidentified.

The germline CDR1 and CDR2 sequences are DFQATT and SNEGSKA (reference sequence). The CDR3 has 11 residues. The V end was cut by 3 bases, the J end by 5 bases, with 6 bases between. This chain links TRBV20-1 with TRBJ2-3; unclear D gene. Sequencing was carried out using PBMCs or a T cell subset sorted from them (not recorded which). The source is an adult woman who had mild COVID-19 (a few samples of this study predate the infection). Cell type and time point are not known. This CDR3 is CSASSLDTQYF. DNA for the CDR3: TGCAGTGCTAGTAGTTTAGATACGCAGTATTTT.